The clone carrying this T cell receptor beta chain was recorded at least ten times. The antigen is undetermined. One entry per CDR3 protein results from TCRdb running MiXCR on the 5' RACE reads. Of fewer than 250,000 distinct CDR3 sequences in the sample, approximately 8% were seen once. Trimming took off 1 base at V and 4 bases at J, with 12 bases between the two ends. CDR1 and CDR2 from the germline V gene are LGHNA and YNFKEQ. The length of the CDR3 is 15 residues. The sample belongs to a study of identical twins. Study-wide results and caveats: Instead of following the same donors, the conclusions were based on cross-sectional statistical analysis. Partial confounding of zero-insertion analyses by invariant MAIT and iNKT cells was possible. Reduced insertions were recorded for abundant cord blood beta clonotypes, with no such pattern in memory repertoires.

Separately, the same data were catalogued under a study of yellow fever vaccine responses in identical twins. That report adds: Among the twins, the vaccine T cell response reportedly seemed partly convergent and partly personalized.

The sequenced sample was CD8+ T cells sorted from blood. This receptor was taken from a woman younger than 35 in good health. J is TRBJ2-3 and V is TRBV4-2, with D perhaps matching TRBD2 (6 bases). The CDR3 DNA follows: TGTGCCAGCAGCCAAGGTTTCGGGGAGGCAGATACGCAGTATTTT. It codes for CASSQGFGEADTQYF.